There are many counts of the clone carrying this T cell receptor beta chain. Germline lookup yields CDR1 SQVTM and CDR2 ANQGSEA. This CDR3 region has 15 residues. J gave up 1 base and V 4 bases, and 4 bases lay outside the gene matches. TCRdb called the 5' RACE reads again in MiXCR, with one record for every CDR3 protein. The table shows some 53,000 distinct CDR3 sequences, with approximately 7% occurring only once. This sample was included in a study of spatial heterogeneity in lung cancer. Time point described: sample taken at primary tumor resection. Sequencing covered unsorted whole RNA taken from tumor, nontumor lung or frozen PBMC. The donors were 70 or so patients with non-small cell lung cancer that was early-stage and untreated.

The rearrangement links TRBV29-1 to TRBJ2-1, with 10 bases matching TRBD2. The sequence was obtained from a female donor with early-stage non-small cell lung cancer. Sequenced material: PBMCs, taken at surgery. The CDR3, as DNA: TGCAGCGTTGGGACTAGCGGTTCTTCCTACAATGAGCAGTTCTTC. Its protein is CSVGTSGSSYNEQFF.